Included here is one T cell receptor beta chain sequence, with context. Its antigen remains unidentified. Qualities for individual bases were not recorded, and no much larger clone is one base off. The data originate from a study of blood T cell repertoires in COVID-19 (TCRdb year 2020). Notes on the research overall: Samples from collaborators originated in the United States, Italy and Spain and spanned both the acute and convalescent phases of COVID-19. The prospective study material was composed of cDNA or gDNA derived from T cells, B-cell-depleted T cells, or PBMCs. Deeply sampled blood TCRbeta repertoires from subjects exposed to, actively infected with, or recovered from COVID-19 were included in the dataset. The repertoires were released in a freely available public database meant as a resource for research on the immune response to SARS-CoV-2. The samples were drawn from the first 160 participants of the ongoing ImmuneRACE study and from 1,200 or so subjects provided by 6 global collaborators. Nearly every sample came with metadata listing a de-identified subject ID, COVID-19 status, age in years and sex. Where HLA class I and class II types were available, the types were taken from metadata supplied by the sample provider, not from assay-based typing.

There are 14 amino acids in the CDR3, from cysteine to phenylalanine inclusive. Only CDR3 DNA remains: 42 bases, in frame from the first base. CDR1 and CDR2, looked up from the germline V gene, are SNHLY and FYNNEI. The V and J ends are trimmed by 3 bases and 2 bases, leaving 10 bases between them. Whole blood was collected in K2EDTA tubes by collaborating institutions according to the institutions' own protocols. For TCRbeta analysis, collaborator samples were shipped as frozen whole blood, as isolated PBMCs, or as DNA extracted from either sample type. On the study overall, not on this receptor specifically: The amount of clinical and demographic metadata varied by source and participant and was provided uncurated.

The immunoSEQ Assay, a bias-controlled multiplex PCR, was used to amplify TCRbeta CDR3 regions from genomic DNA. The authors' pipeline ran thus. Nucleated cell counts per sample were estimated from amplification of reference gene primers within the assay. Sequence reads were collapsed and filtered to measure the absolute abundance of every unique TCRbeta CDR3 rearrangement. For each sample, productive Simpson clonality was calculated by taking the square root of Simpson's diversity index across productive rearrangements. TCRdb took over this immuneACCESS table, retaining in-frame rearrangements with V and J assigned. Such tables are incomplete; in checked studies, under half of the missing clones stem from an unresolved V gene, and the remainder is unexplained. V, J and clone size are taken as reported in that table, and D and trimming were inferred from the DNA itself. In all, the sample holds around 100,000 clones, and 90% of those were seen once. The ten largest clones take up about 4.8% of the sample.

The TCR sequence derives from a woman aged 45-65 years with acute or convalescent COVID-19. The sequence is built from TRBV2 and TRBJ1-1; no D gene call is confident. The sequenced sample was peripheral blood. The DNA sequence reads TGTGCCAGCAGTGATAACAGACAAAACACTGAAGCTTTCTTT. Its coded protein is CASSDNRQNTEAFF.